The clone carrying this T cell receptor beta chain appeared a few times. The antigen remains undetermined. The source of the sample is a study of beta chain features in type 1 diabetes. Study findings and constraints: Within each of all four CD4+ subsets, Type 1 diabetes patients had TCRB CDR3s that were moderately but significantly shorter. In type 1 diabetes patients, VDJ junctions had fewer insertions; deletions at these junctions were more frequent.

Expressed TCRB transcripts were sequenced because the isolated RNA had all been reverse transcribed beforehand. It was found that naive, central memory and regulatory T cell samples averaged roughly 3.6 million reads. Sequencing was performed with immunoSEQ multiplex PCR; in TCRdb, only in-frame clones are kept and a portion is missing. The sample carries 900,000 or so clones, about 17% recorded once. V was pared by 4 bases and J by 6 bases, with 10 bases between. This CDR3 is 12 amino acids long. The germline V gene encodes CDR1 MNHEY and CDR2 SVGAGI. This rearrangement joins TRBV6-5 to TRBJ2-7, with TRBD1 as a possible D gene (6 bases). The sample comprised naive CD4+ T cells from blood. The sequence was collected from a woman aged 18-30 years in good health. The CDR3 spells CASSSGVGEQYF. As DNA, the CDR3 is TGTGCCAGCAGTTCAGGGGTGGGCGAGCAGTACTTC.